Listed below are T cell receptor beta chains from one sample, sequenced in a study of T-cell memory formation after mild COVID-19. TCRdb reprocessed the 5' RACE reads with MiXCR, giving one entry per CDR3 protein. The profile shows a few hundred thousand distinct CDR3 sequences, around 27% of them singletons. The sequencing input was PBMCs or a T cell subset sorted from them (not recorded which). The receptors stem from an adult woman who had mild COVID-19 (a few samples of this study predate the infection). Cell type and time point are not known. The CDR3 runs from the conserved cysteine through the conserved F or W. The D gene is left open where the match is weak. Rows give clone size only sometimes, using once, few, many, or a class for an expanded clone.

TRBJ2-1	TRBV7-9	few	-	TGTGCCAGCAGCCCCTGGCCGTGGGGGGAGAATGAGCAGTTCTTC	CASSPWPWGENEQFF
TRBJ2-1	TRBV4-1	few	-	TGCGCCAGCAGCCAAGCGCCATCTCAGGTGCTTGAGCAGTTCTTC	CASSQAPSQVLEQFF
TRBJ1-4	TRBV27	-	-	TGTGCCAGCAGTTTACAGGGTGATAATGAAAAACTGTTTTTT	CASSLQGDNEKLFF
TRBJ2-1	TRBV7-9	few	TRBD1	TGTGCCAGCAGCGGAAACAGACAGGGGGCCGATGAGCAGTTCTTC	CASSGNRQGADEQFF
TRBJ2-7	TRBV6-5	-	-	TGTGCCAGCAGTTACTCGATGGGCGAGCAGTACTTC	CASSYSMGEQYF
TRBJ1-2	TRBV12-3/TRBV12-4	few	TRBD1	TGTGCCAGCAGTCGACAGGGGTCCGTCTATGGCTACACCTTC	CASSRQGSVYGYTF
TRBJ2-7	TRBV12-2	-	-	TGTGCAAGTCGGCTACCGCCATTGGGGTTCGAGCAGTACTTC	CASRLPPLGFEQYF
TRBJ1-4	TRBV11-2	-	-	TGTGCCAGCAGCACGAAGCCCAGGACGGACGTCATCCTTCCTAATGAAAAACTGTTTTTT	CASSTKPRTDVILPNEKLFF
TRBJ2-7	TRBV18	-	-	TGTGCCAGCTCACCACCCCTCCGATCCTACGAGCAGTACTTC	CASSPPLRSYEQYF
TRBJ2-1	TRBV4-2	-	-	TGTGCCAGCAGCCAAGATCTATACAGTACCTACAATGAGCAGTTCTTC	CASSQDLYSTYNEQFF
TRBJ2-7	TRBV5-1	few	-	TGCGCCAGCAGCTTGTCAGGGGCTGAAAACGAGCAGTACTTC	CASSLSGAENEQYF
TRBJ1-5	TRBV4-1	few	-	TGCGCCAGCAGCCAAGATCCCCTTAGCAATCAGCCCCAGCATTTT	CASSQDPLSNQPQHF
TRBJ2-7	TRBV3-1	-	-	TGTGCCAGCAGCCCCCATGGGGCGGTCGAGCAGTACTTC	CASSPHGAVEQYF
TRBJ2-6	TRBV9	-	-	TGTGCCAGCAGCGTAAACCCCAGTCAGCCCGCCGCCAACGTCCTGACTTTC	CASSVNPSQPAANVLTF
TRBJ2-2	TRBV12-3/TRBV12-4	-	TRBD1	TGTGCCAGCAGCGGACAGGGGGCAGGCACCGGGGAGCTGTTTTTT	CASSGQGAGTGELFF
TRBJ1-3	TRBV20-1	-	TRBD1	TGCAGTGCTAGACCTCCGAAAGGGGAGGAGACAGGGGGAAACACCATATATTTT	CSARPPKGEETGGNTIYF
TRBJ1-2	TRBV5-1	-	-	TGCGCCAGCAGACTCGACGGAGACTATGGCTACACCTTC	CASRLDGDYGYTF
TRBJ1-6	TRBV30	-	-	TGTGCCTCATGGACGGGCCCCAGCTCACCCCTCCACTTT	CASWTGPSSPLHF
TRBJ1-1	TRBV5-1	-	-	TGCGCCAGCAGTGGAAGTGCTACTTTGAACACTGAAGCTTTCTTT	CASSGSATLNTEAFF
TRBJ2-3	TRBV29-1	few	-	TGCAGCGTTGAAGGCCAGGGCACAGATACGCAGTATTTT	CSVEGQGTDTQYF
TRBJ1-1	TRBV12-3/TRBV12-4	few	-	TGTGCCAGCAGTATAAGCACTGAAGCTTTCTTT	CASSISTEAFF
TRBJ2-1	TRBV20-1	-	TRBD2	TGCAGTGCTAGAGACCGGGTAGCGGGGGCCAGGGAGCAGTTCTTC	CSARDRVAGAREQFF
TRBJ1-1	TRBV3-1	-	TRBD1	TGTGCCAGCAGCCAAGGGACAGGGGCTTTCTTT	CASSQGTGAFF
TRBJ2-3	TRBV12-3/TRBV12-4	-	TRBD1	TGTGCCAGCAGTTTCCAGGGGGCGGATACGCAGTATTTT	CASSFQGADTQYF
TRBJ2-7	TRBV2	-	TRBD2	TGTGCCAGCAGTGAAGACTATGCAGCGGGAGCCTACGAGCAGTACTTC	CASSEDYAAGAYEQYF
TRBJ1-6	TRBV6-4	few	-	TGTGCCAGCAGTGGGAACACTAATTCACCCCTCCACTTT	CASSGNTNSPLHF
TRBJ2-7	TRBV24-1	few	TRBD1	TGTGCCACCAGGTTGGGGACAGAGACCTACGAGCAGTACTTC	CATRLGTETYEQYF
TRBJ2-5	TRBV12-3/TRBV12-4	-	-	TGTGCCAGCAGCCAGACAGAGGTCGGGACCCAGTACTTC	CASSQTEVGTQYF
TRBJ2-3	TRBV5-1	few	TRBD2	TGCGCCAGCAGCTCTAGCGGGAAGGCAGATACGCAGTATTTT	CASSSSGKADTQYF
TRBJ2-7	TRBV20-1	-	TRBD2	TGCAGTGTCACTAGCGGGGGGTTTTACGAGCAGTACTTC	CSVTSGGFYEQYF
TRBJ1-2	TRBV15	-	-	TGTGCCACCAGCGTAGACGGGGACTATGGCTACACCTTC	CATSVDGDYGYTF
TRBJ2-3	TRBV6-4	many	TRBD1	TGTGCCAGCAGCGCCGGGACAGGTCGCACAGATACGCAGTATTTT	CASSAGTGRTDTQYF
TRBJ2-1	TRBV5-1	few	-	TGCGCCAGCAGCTTGGCCTCCATTGGAGGGCTGAAGTACAATGAGCAGTTCTTC	CASSLASIGGLKYNEQFF
TRBJ2-1	TRBV7-3	-	-	TGTGCCAGCAGCACAGGTCCCGCGGGACAACCCTACAATGAGCAGTTCTTC	CASSTGPAGQPYNEQFF
TRBJ2-1	TRBV9	-	TRBD2	TGTGCCAGCAGCGATAGCGGGGGTATGGGGAATGAGCAGTTCTTC	CASSDSGGMGNEQFF
TRBJ2-1	TRBV25-1	-	TRBD2	TGTGCCAGCAGCGTCCAGGTAGCGGGCTCCTACAATGAGCAGTTCTTC	CASSVQVAGSYNEQFF
TRBJ1-5	TRBV5-1	few	TRBD1	TGCGCCAGCAGCTTTAGAGGGGGCGCGGGTCAGCCCCAGCATTTT	CASSFRGGAGQPQHF
TRBJ2-1	TRBV7-9	-	TRBD1	TGTGCCAGCAGAGCCGGGACAGGGGAGGCTGGCGAGCAGTTCTTC	CASRAGTGEAGEQFF
TRBJ2-1	TRBV9	few	-	TGTGCCAGCAGCGTAGGCCACCGGGACCAAGACCATGAGCAGTTCTTC	CASSVGHRDQDHEQFF
TRBJ2-3	TRBV2	once	-	TGTGCCAGCAGTGTCGCTCTCCGGGAGTATTTT	CASSVALREYF
TRBJ2-7	TRBV3-1	-	-	TGTGCCAGCAGCCCAAAGGGGAGGTTAAGGCTCTACGAGCAGTACTTC	CASSPKGRLRLYEQYF
TRBJ1-4	TRBV5-1	-	TRBD1	TGCGCCAGCAGCTTGGAATGGTCAGGGGGTCTGACAAGTGAAAAACTGTTTTTT	CASSLEWSGGLTSEKLFF
TRBJ2-1	TRBV4-2	-	-	TGTGCCAGCAGCCAAGCACTACTACATGAGCAGTTCTTC	CASSQALLHEQFF
TRBJ2-3	TRBV5-4	few	-	TGTGCCAGCAGCTTGGAGTGGGGACCTAGCACAGATACGCAGTATTTT	CASSLEWGPSTDTQYF
TRBJ2-1	TRBV3-1	-	TRBD2	TGTGCCAGCAGCCAAATAGCGCGGGGGGGCAATGAGCAGTTCTTC	CASSQIARGGNEQFF
TRBJ2-5	TRBV12-3/TRBV12-4	-	-	TGTGCCAGCAGCGGGGGACGGCATCAAGAGACCCAGTACTTC	CASSGGRHQETQYF
TRBJ1-5	TRBV19	-	TRBD1	TGTGCCAGTAGTGCAACACAGGGGGCGCGGGCCCGTCAGCCCCAGCATTTT	CASSATQGARARQPQHF
TRBJ2-5	TRBV15	-	-	TGTGCCACCAGCAGAGACAGCGGCCGAGAGACCCAGTACTTC	CATSRDSGRETQYF
TRBJ2-5	TRBV2	-	-	TGTGCCAGCAGTGAAGTGGGCCAGTACTTC	CASSEVGQYF
TRBJ2-5	TRBV24-1	-	-	TGTGCCACCAGTGATTTCGGTACAGTTGAAGAGACCCAGTACTTC	CATSDFGTVEETQYF
TRBJ2-5	TRBV11-2	few	-	TGTGCCAGCAGTCCTTCCTCCGAAAGACGGTATGAGACCCAGTACTTC	CASSPSSERRYETQYF
TRBJ2-5	TRBV4-1	few	TRBD1	TGCGCCAGCAGCCAGGGACAGGGGGCGAGTGGTGAAGAGACCCAGTACTTC	CASSQGQGASGEETQYF
TRBJ2-7	TRBV4-1	-	TRBD1	TGCGCCAGCAGCCAGGGACAGGCCTACGAGCAGTACTTC	CASSQGQAYEQYF